These 20 T cell receptor beta chains were all obtained from the same sample, sequenced in a study of T cell responses to AZD1222 COVID-19 vaccine. Method: immunoSEQ multiplex PCR; TCRdb's copy keeps in-frame clones and lacks some. Found here are about 69,000 clones, around four fifths of them singletons; the top ten hold about 23%. The sample consisted of peripheral blood, taken 28 days after the second AZD1222 dose. The receptors shown here come from an adult who received the AZD1222 COVID-19 vaccine.

The chain joins TRBV21-1 to TRBJ2-7; the D segment call TRBD1 is taken from the table without a DNA check. TRBV21-1 is listed as a pseudogene. CDR3 length equals 14 residues. The CDR3: CASTGQGRSYEQYF. The DNA of the CDR3 is TGTGCCAGCACCGGACAGGGCCGTTCCTACGAGCAGTACTTC.

The chain is built from TRBV6-6 and TRBJ2-3; 9 positions match TRBD2. The CDR3 spans 16 residues. V was pared by 5 bases and J by 5 bases, with 11 bases of the junction left unmatched. CDR1 MNHNY and CDR2 SVGAGI come from the germline V gene (reference sequence). CDR3 amino acids: CASSPPRAGGQDTQYF. CDR3 nucleotides: TGTGCCAGCAGTCCCCCCCGGGCGGGGGGGCAAGATACGCAGTATTTT.

The rearrangement joins TRBV6-5 to TRBJ1-2; weak D call: TRBD1 (5 bases). V lost 6 bases to trimming and J lost 8 bases, with 19 bases between them. CDR1 is MNHEY, CDR2 SVGAGI, per germline. This CDR3 comprises 14 residues. Here the CDR3 reads CASSLVREVGGYTF. Here the CDR3 DNA reads TGTGCCAGCAGCCTAGTCAGGGAGGTAGGCGGCTACACCTTC.

The chain carries TRBV5-1 and TRBJ1-2, with a possible D match to TRBD1 (5 bases). Germline values: CDR1 SGHRS, CDR2 YFSETQ. The CDR3 has 13 residues. Trimming left V 4 bases short and J 8 bases short, with 15 bases between. CDR3 region: CASSPTDGGGYTF. DNA for the CDR3: TGCGCCAGCAGCCCTACCGACGGGGGGGGCTACACCTTC. Using reference TRBV5-1 and TRBJ1-2 for the parts outside the CDR3, the full variable domain is KAGVTQTPRYLIKTRGQQVTLSCSPISGHRSVSWYQQTPGQGLQFLFEYFSETQRNKGNFPGRFSGRQFSNSRSEMNVSTLELGDSALYLCASSPTDGGGYTFGSGTRLTVV.

The V call is TRBV5-6, the J call TRBJ1-5; D perhaps matches TRBD1 (5 bases). CDR1 is SGHDT, CDR2 YYEEEE, per germline. The CDR3 totals 14 residues. Trimming shortened V by 4 bases and J by 2 bases, and 10 bases separated the two germline ends. The CDR3 region is CASSHTGGNQPQHF. The CDR3 DNA reads as TGTGCCAGCAGCCATACAGGAGGCAATCAGCCCCAGCATTTT.

The genes are TRBV5-5 and TRBJ2-7; D is unresolved. V lost 5 bases, J lost 4 bases, and 13 bases lay in between. CDR3 length equals 13 residues. Per germline, CDR1 SGHKS and CDR2 YYEKEE (reference sequence). The CDR3 reads CASREQPPYEQYF. The CDR3 DNA sequence: TGTGCCAGCAGGGAACAACCCCCTTACGAGCAGTACTTC.

The rearrangement links TRBV10-3 to TRBJ2-6; TRBD1 matches at 9 bases. Unmatched junction bases numbered 7, after V lost 6 bases and J lost 1 base. The CDR3 covers 17 residues. The germline V gene encodes CDR1 ENHRY and CDR2 SYGVKD. CDR3 sequence (DNA): TGTGCCATCAGCGCTACCGGGACAGGGTCTGGGGCCAACGTCCTGACTTTC. This gives the protein CAISATGTGSGANVLTF.

This clone was seen once. J is TRBJ2-1 and V is TRBV30; 14 positions match TRBD2. V shed 4 bases, J shed 7 bases, and the junction held 6 bases outside the gene matches. Germline assignment: CDR1 GTSNPN and CDR2 SVGIG (reference sequence). The CDR3 contains 15 residues. Here the CDR3 DNA reads TGTGCCTGGACCCTCGGGACTAGCGGGAGAAATGAGCAGTTCTTC. It yields the protein CAWTLGTSGRNEQFF.

The V call is TRBV18, the J call TRBJ1-1; 7 bases line up with TRBD1. J lost 1 base, V lost 5 bases, and 1 base had no gene match. Germline V gives CDR1 KGHSH, CDR2 LQKENI. The CDR3 covers 13 residues. The CDR3 DNA follows: TGTGCCAGCTCAAAGGGGGCGAACACTGAAGCTTTCTTT. Translating it yields CASSKGANTEAFF.

The rearrangement uses TRBV6-2 or TRBV6-3 and TRBJ2-7; either TRBD1 or TRBD2 may fit D (5 bases each). This CDR3 spans 15 amino acids. The germline CDR1 and CDR2 sequences are MNHEY and SVGEGT. V gave up 5 bases and J gave up 4 bases, with 18 bases separating them. The chain's CDR3 is CASSSPSGTAYEQYF. As DNA, the CDR3 is TGTGCCAGCAGTAGCCCTTCTGGGACGGCATACGAGCAGTACTTC.

The genes are TRBV6-5 and TRBJ2-1; 9 bases align to TRBD1. The germline V gene has CDR1 MNHEY and CDR2 SVGAGI. The V segment lost 6 bases and the J segment 4 bases; nucleotides outside the gene matches: 4. This CDR3 contains 14 residues. The CDR3 nucleotides read TGTGCCAGCAGGGGGACAGGGTATTACAATGAGCAGTTCTTC. Amino acid sequence: CASRGTGYYNEQFF.

The V gene is TRBV2, the J gene TRBJ1-1, with 9 nucleotides matching TRBD1. Germline CDR1 reads SNHLY; CDR2 reads FYNNEI. This CDR3 has 14 amino acids. The junction had 8 bases not matched to a gene; V was cut back by 6 bases and J by 6 bases. This chain's CDR3 is CASRPGQGNPEAFF. The CDR3 nucleotides are TGTGCCAGCAGGCCGGGACAGGGCAACCCTGAAGCTTTCTTT.

The rearrangement joins TRBV27 to TRBJ2-7; 7 nucleotides agree with TRBD2. Germline lookup yields CDR1 MNHEY and CDR2 SMNVEV (reference sequence). Trimming took 2 bases from V and 3 from J; bases not matched to a gene: 13. CDR3 size: 17 residues. Here the CDR3 DNA reads TGTGCCAGCAGTTTAAGGAGCGGGATAGCCGACGGCTACGAGCAGTACTTC. Translating gives CASSLRSGIADGYEQYF.

This sequence joins TRBV6-5 and TRBJ1-5; 8 bases fit TRBD1. This CDR3 comprises 14 residues. J was trimmed by 7 bases and V by 7 bases; bases with no gene match: 9. Per the germline V gene, CDR1 is MNHEY and CDR2 is SVGAGI. The DNA of the CDR3 is TGTGCCAGCATCGAAGGACAGGGATCGCAGCCCCAGCATTTT. It encodes CASIEGQGSQPQHF.

This chain links TRBV5-1 with TRBJ2-3; TRBD2 aligns across 9 bases. The V segment lost 4 bases and the J segment 1 base; nucleotides outside the gene matches: 7. Germline V gene data show CDR1 as SGHRS and CDR2 as YFSETQ. This CDR3 comprises 16 residues. The CDR3 loop is CASSLQPSGGTDTQYF. The CDR3 DNA follows: TGCGCCAGCAGCCTACAACCTAGCGGGGGCACAGATACGCAGTATTTT.

This chain connects TRBV5-8 to TRBJ1-3, with D hard to call. Trimming took off 0 bases at V and 3 bases at J, with 10 bases between the two ends. The CDR3 extends over 15 amino acids. Germline CDR1 SGHTS, CDR2 YDEGEE. The CDR3 region has the DNA TGTGCCAGCAGCTTGGCCGCCCTAATTGGAAACACCATATATTTT. Translating it yields CASSLAALIGNTIYF.

The J gene is TRBJ2-1, the V gene TRBV18; D is perhaps TRBD2 (5 bases). CDR3 size: 17 residues. CDR1 is KGHSH and CDR2 is LQKENI in the germline V gene. The V end lost 2 bases, the J end lost 1 base, and 15 bases lay between the germline ends. The CDR3 here is CASSPAPSRGSYNEQFF. The CDR3 bases are TGTGCCAGCTCACCAGCCCCTAGCCGGGGTTCCTACAATGAGCAGTTCTTC.

The chain links TRBV14 to TRBJ1-6; 10 bases are shared with TRBD1. The CDR3 length is 13 residues. Germline V gene sequence: CDR1 SGHDN, CDR2 FVKESK. V dropped 8 bases and J dropped 9; count of bases not matched to a gene: 4. The CDR3 sequence is CASSGQGPSPLHF. CDR3 in DNA: TGTGCCAGCTCGGGACAGGGGCCTTCACCCCTCCACTTT. The entire variable domain, with the rest obtained from reference TRBV14 and TRBJ1-6, is as follows: EAGVTQFPSHSVIEKGQTVTLRCDPISGHDNLYWYRRVMGKEIKFLLHFVKESKQDESGMPNNRFLAERTGGTYSTLKVQPAELEDSGVYFCASSGQGPSPLHFGNGTRLTVT.

The rearrangement links TRBV6-2 or TRBV6-3 to TRBJ2-3; perhaps TRBD2 as D (5 bases). The CDR3 runs to 15 residues. In germline, CDR1 is MNHEY, CDR2 SVGEGT. The V end was cut by 5 bases, the J end by 1 base, with 13 bases between. CDR3 coding DNA: TGTGCCAGCAGTAGCGAAGGGAGTGGCACAGATACGCAGTATTTT. Protein product: CASSSEGSGTDTQYF.

The CDR3 nucleotides read TGTGCCAGCAGCGGGACGGGTCAGGGGGCGAGTGGAAACACCATATATTTT. Translated, it gives CASSGTGQGASGNTIYF. This sequence joins TRBV9 and TRBJ1-3, with 8 bases matching TRBD1. The trim removed 3 bases at V and 3 bases at J, leaving 11 bases unmatched. Germline CDR1 SGDLS, CDR2 YYNGEE. The CDR3 is 17 residues long.